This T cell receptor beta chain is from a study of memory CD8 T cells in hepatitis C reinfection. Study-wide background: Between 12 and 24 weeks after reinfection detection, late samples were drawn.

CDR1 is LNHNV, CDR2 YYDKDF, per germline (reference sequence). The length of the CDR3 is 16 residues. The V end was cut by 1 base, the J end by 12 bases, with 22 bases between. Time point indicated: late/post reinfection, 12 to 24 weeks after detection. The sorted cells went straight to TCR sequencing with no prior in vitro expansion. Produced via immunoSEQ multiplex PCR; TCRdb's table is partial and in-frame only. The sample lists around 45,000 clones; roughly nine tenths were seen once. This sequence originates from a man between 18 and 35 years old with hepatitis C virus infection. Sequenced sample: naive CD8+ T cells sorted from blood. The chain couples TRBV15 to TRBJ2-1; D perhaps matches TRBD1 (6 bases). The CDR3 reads CATSRVGVGGPGGQFF. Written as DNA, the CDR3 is TGTGCCACCAGCAGAGTAGGGGTAGGGGGTCCTGGTGGGCAGTTCTTC.